Below are 32 T cell receptor beta chains sequenced from a single sample in a study of T cell changes during pregnancy in multiple sclerosis. Libraries were prepared by immunoSEQ multiplex PCR; TCRdb keeps only in-frame clonotypes and omits some of them. The sample consists of 50,000 to 65,000 clones, 90% to 97% of them appearing once. The sequences come from CD8+ T cells from peripheral blood mononuclear cells, collected after pregnancy. These receptors were obtained from a female donor with multiple sclerosis, enrolled in a pregnancy study.

V gene TRBV27 combines with J gene TRBJ2-3; 9 bases agree with TRBD1. V was pared by 5 bases and J by 3 bases, with 9 bases of the junction left unmatched. Germline CDR1 is MNHEY and CDR2 is SMNVEV (reference sequence). This CDR3 comprises 16 residues. The CDR3 loop is CASSGRDRVETDTQYF. The CDR3 DNA sequence: TGTGCCAGCAGTGGCCGGGACAGGGTTGAGACAGATACGCAGTATTTT.

The chain joins TRBV19 to TRBJ2-1; possible D gene TRBD2, 5 bases. This CDR3 comprises 14 residues. CDR1 LNHDA and CDR2 SQIVND come from the germline V gene (reference sequence). With 3 bases removed from V and 5 bases from J, the gap between germline ends came to 11 bases. The CDR3 protein is CASSMGIAHNEQFF. DNA of the CDR3: TGTGCCAGTAGTATGGGGATAGCGCACAATGAGCAGTTCTTC.

The chain combines TRBV19 with TRBJ2-7; 11 positions agree with TRBD1. V lost 5 bases, J lost 3 bases, and 3 bases stayed unmatched. Germline-derived CDR1 and CDR2 are LNHDA and SQIVND (reference sequence). The CDR3 runs to 14 residues. The CDR3 DNA sequence: TGTGCCAGTAGTTGGACAGGGGGCTTCTACGAGCAGTACTTC. Its protein product is CASSWTGGFYEQYF.

This chain connects TRBV29-1 to TRBJ2-1, with 7 bases matching TRBD2. Losses at the gene ends were 6 bases for V and 3 bases for J; bases not matched to a gene: 11. Germline CDR1 and CDR2: SQVTM and ANQGSEA. This CDR3 is 15 amino acids long. CDR3 DNA sequence: TGCAGCGTCGACGGAAGCGGGAACAACTACAATGAGCAGTTCTTC. This gives the protein CSVDGSGNNYNEQFF.

The chain recombines TRBV9 with TRBJ2-7; 7 bases line up with TRBD1. CDR1 and CDR2 (germline): SGDLS, YYNGEE. The CDR3 runs to 15 residues. V lost 0 bases, J lost 2 bases, and 5 bases stayed unmatched. This chain's CDR3 is CASSVEGTAAYEQYF. DNA of the CDR3: TGTGCCAGCAGCGTAGAAGGGACAGCCGCCTACGAGCAGTACTTC.

The chain uses TRBV7-9 and TRBJ2-1; D remains ambiguous. CDR1 is SEHNR and CDR2 is FQNEAQ in the germline V gene (reference sequence). Deletions cut 1 base from V and 8 bases from J, with 6 bases between. The CDR3 covers 12 residues. The DNA for the CDR3 is TGTGCCAGCAGCTTAGAATCGGATGAGCAGTTCTTC. It specifies CASSLESDEQFF.

V is TRBV15 and J is TRBJ2-7, with 9 bases lining up with TRBD1. V dropped 3 bases and J dropped 3; count of bases not matched to a gene: 3. This CDR3 region has 14 residues. Germline V gene sequence: CDR1 LNHNV, CDR2 YYDKDF (reference sequence). The CDR3 coding sequence is TGTGCCACCAGCAGTGAGACAGGGGGCTACGAGCAGTACTTC. This encodes CATSSETGGYEQYF.

The CDR3 loop reads CASSLSPSGTAQYF. In DNA, the CDR3 is TGTGCCAGCAGTTTATCGCCTAGCGGGACGGCGCAGTATTTT. The J gene is TRBJ2-3, the V gene TRBV27; TRBD2 aligns across 9 bases. The V gene end was trimmed by 0 bases and the J gene end by 10 bases; junction bases not matched to a gene: 5. The CDR3 spans 14 residues. Germline values: CDR1 MNHEY, CDR2 SMNVEV (reference sequence).

The gene calls are TRBV2 and TRBJ2-7; TRBD2 matches at 11 bases. Germline V gene data show CDR1 as SNHLY and CDR2 as FYNNEI. CDR3 length: 13 amino acids. After removal of 8 bases from V and 7 bases from J, the junction contained 7 bases not matched to a gene. CDR3 in DNA: TGTGCCAGCCTAGCGGGAGGTCCCGAGGAGCAGTACTTC. Residues: CASLAGGPEEQYF. The variable domain in full, completed from reference TRBV2 and TRBJ2-7, reads EPEVTQTPSHQVTQMGQEVILRCVPISNHLYFYWYRQILGQKVEFLVSFYNNEISEKSEIFDDQFSVERPDGSNFTLKIRSTKLEDSAMYFCASLAGGPEEQYFGPGTRLTVT.

The genes are TRBV7-9 and TRBJ2-1, with D tentatively TRBD2 (6 bases). The V and J ends lost 1 base and 0 bases respectively, with 10 bases between them. This CDR3 contains 16 residues. The germline gives CDR1 SEHNR, CDR2 FQNEAQ (reference sequence). As DNA, the CDR3 is TGTGCCAGCAGCTTAGAGCGGGTGAGCTCCTACAATGAGCAGTTCTTC. The encoded protein is CASSLERVSSYNEQFF.

The chain employs TRBV28 and TRBJ2-7; D is uncertain. V lost 3 bases to trimming and J lost 0 bases, with 6 bases between them. The CDR3 has 13 amino acids. CDR1 is MDHEN and CDR2 is SYDVKM in the germline V gene. As DNA, the CDR3 is TGTGCCAGCAGTTTTCGCAGCTCCTACGAGCAGTACTTC. Translated, it gives CASSFRSSYEQYF.

V usage is TRBV29-1 and J usage is TRBJ2-5, with a tentative D call TRBD2 (5 bases). CDR1 SQVTM and CDR2 ANQGSEA come from the germline V gene. V gave up 5 bases and J gave up 1 base, with 8 bases separating them. CDR3 length equals 12 residues. In DNA form, the CDR3 reads TGCAGCGTTCGAGGGCTCCAAGAGACCCAGTACTTC. Its protein is CSVRGLQETQYF.

This clone was observed a single time. The gene calls are TRBV10-3 and TRBJ2-7; 8 nucleotides align to TRBD2. The CDR3 sequence is 15 residues long. CDR1 ENHRY and CDR2 SYGVKD come from the germline V gene. V dropped 4 bases and J dropped 5; count of bases not matched to a gene: 10. The CDR3 DNA follows: TGTGCCATCAGTGCGCTTAGCGGGGAGGGTCACGAGCAGTACTTC. Residues: CAISALSGEGHEQYF.

The CDR3 DNA reads as TGTGCCAGCAGTGAGAACATGGCAGGGGCGAACTATGGCTACACCTTC. Translated: CASSENMAGANYGYTF. The chain links TRBV25-1 to TRBJ1-2; D is perhaps TRBD1 (6 bases). CDR1 and CDR2 from the germline V gene are MGHDK and SYGVNS. The V end lost 3 bases, the J end lost 2 bases, and 16 bases lay between the germline ends. This CDR3 is 16 amino acids long.

V and J are TRBV28 and TRBJ1-4, with 7 bases identical to TRBD1. V gave up 4 bases and J gave up 8 bases; unmatched junction bases: 13. CDR1 is MDHEN, CDR2 SYDVKM, per germline. CDR3 length: 16 residues. The CDR3 region has the DNA TGTGCCAGCAGTTCCCCCGAGGTGAGGGGGCGGGAAAAACTGTTTTTT. The encoded protein is CASSSPEVRGREKLFF.

The rearrangement links TRBV29-1 to TRBJ2-7; D gene ambiguous. The CDR3 has 11 residues. V lost 5 bases and J lost 3, with 8 bases in between. Germline V gives CDR1 SQVTM, CDR2 ANQGSEA. CDR3 DNA: TGCAGCGTTAGGCGGAACTACGAGCAGTACTTC. Its protein is CSVRRNYEQYF.

The rearrangement uses TRBV5-6 and TRBJ1-2; the D gene is possibly TRBD1 (5 bases). V was cut by 0 bases and J by 7 bases, with 10 bases left in between. Germline V gene sequence: CDR1 SGHDT, CDR2 YYEEEE. The CDR3 contains 13 residues. The DNA of the CDR3 is TGTGCCAGCAGCTTGGGAACAGGAGTTGGCTACACCTTC. It translates to CASSLGTGVGYTF.

This chain connects TRBV7-9 to TRBJ2-1; maybe TRBD1 (5 bases). Germline V gives CDR1 SEHNR, CDR2 FQNEAQ (reference sequence). The CDR3 has 15 residues. Trimming took off 1 base at V and 6 bases at J, with 13 bases between the two ends. DNA of the CDR3: TGTGCCAGCAGCTTAGGGGTCAGGGAAGGCAATGAGCAGTTCTTC. Its protein is CASSLGVREGNEQFF.

This chain's CDR3 is CASSIGTGQETQYF. The CDR3 DNA reads as TGTGCCAGTAGTATTGGGACAGGTCAAGAGACCCAGTACTTC. The chain is built from TRBV19 and TRBJ2-5, with 8 bases matching TRBD1. CDR1 is LNHDA, CDR2 SQIVND, per germline (reference sequence). V was pared by 3 bases and J by 2 bases, with 2 bases of the junction left unmatched. The CDR3 runs to 14 residues.

The V and J genes are TRBV11-2 and TRBJ2-1; 16 bases line up with TRBD2. In germline, CDR1 is SGHAT, CDR2 FQNNGV. The trim removed 2 bases at V and 10 bases at J, leaving 14 bases unmatched. This CDR3 has 19 residues. The CDR3: CASSLTGVAGTSGRGEQFF. CDR3 DNA sequence: TGTGCCAGCAGCTTAACAGGAGTCGCCGGGACTAGCGGGAGGGGGGAGCAGTTCTTC.

The chain has TRBV7-9 and TRBJ2-4, with a tentative D call TRBD1 (5 bases). The CDR3 is made up of 16 amino acids. The ends were cut back, 5 bases at V and 0 bases at J, with 14 bases in the middle. Germline V gives CDR1 SEHNR, CDR2 FQNEAQ (reference sequence). The CDR3 coding sequence is TGTGCCAGCAGCCTGCACCAGGGTCTAGCCAAAAACATTCAGTACTTC. Residues: CASSLHQGLAKNIQYF.

The chain couples TRBV10-3 to TRBJ2-1, with TRBD1 identical over 7 bases. CDR3 size: 15 residues. Unmatched junction bases numbered 11, after V lost 10 bases and J lost 2 bases. Per germline, CDR1 ENHRY and CDR2 SYGVKD. CDR3 DNA: TGTGCCAGCGAGGACGAAACAGGGGCCTACAATGAGCAGTTCTTC. It encodes CASEDETGAYNEQFF.

V is TRBV19 and J is TRBJ2-2, with TRBD2 matching 8 bases. J was trimmed by 5 bases and V by 10 bases; bases with no gene match: 12. Germline CDR1 reads LNHDA; CDR2 reads SQIVND (reference sequence). The CDR3 is 15 amino acids. CDR3 bases: TGTGCCACCGCGAGGGGGACTAGGGGGACCGGGGAGCTGTTTTTT. Translating it yields CATARGTRGTGELFF.

The chain has TRBV28 and TRBJ2-1; 11 positions agree with TRBD2. This CDR3 comprises 15 residues. Germline V CDR1 and CDR2: MDHEN, SYDVKM. The ends lost 4 bases at V and 8 bases at J; junction bases unmatched: 7. CDR3 sequence reads: CASSSPTSGSDEQFF. Written as DNA, the CDR3 is TGTGCCAGCAGTTCTCCTACTAGCGGGAGCGATGAGCAGTTCTTC.

This sequence joins TRBV19 and TRBJ2-1; 8 nucleotides match TRBD1. This CDR3 contains 13 residues. In germline, CDR1 is LNHDA, CDR2 SQIVND (reference sequence). J was trimmed by 6 bases and V by 8 bases; bases with no gene match: 6. In nucleotides, the CDR3 is TGTGCCAGTGAGCTCAGGGGGCGCAATGAGCAGTTCTTC. Amino acid sequence: CASELRGRNEQFF.

The chain carries TRBV27 and TRBJ1-5; the match to TRBD1 covers 9 bases. There are 17 residues in the CDR3. CDR1 and CDR2 (germline): MNHEY, SMNVEV (reference sequence). V was pared by 5 bases and J by 4 bases, with 12 bases of the junction left unmatched. CDR3 in amino acids: CASSPSGPGTGNQPQHF. Written as DNA, the CDR3 is TGTGCCAGCAGTCCATCTGGACCCGGGACAGGGAATCAGCCCCAGCATTTT.

This clone appeared a single time. The gene calls are TRBV6-5 and TRBJ2-2; possible D gene TRBD2, 5 bases. Germline lookup yields CDR1 MNHEY and CDR2 SVGAGI. V was cut by 2 bases and J by 6 bases, with 13 bases left in between. The CDR3 loop spans 15 amino acids. CDR3 sequence: CASSYVPASSGELFF. CDR3 sequence (DNA): TGTGCCAGCAGTTACGTCCCGGCTAGCTCCGGGGAGCTGTTTTTT.

This clone was picked up one time. The chain couples TRBV27 to TRBJ2-1; possible D gene TRBD1, 5 bases. V lost 6 bases and J 7 bases, leaving 10 bases between the germline ends. The germline V gene has CDR1 MNHEY and CDR2 SMNVEV (reference sequence). This CDR3 has 12 residues. The CDR3 bases are TGTGCCAGCAGCCGGACAAAGAATGAGCAGTTCTTC. Residues: CASSRTKNEQFF.

This rearrangement joins TRBV19 to TRBJ1-1, with 8 bases matching TRBD1. Germline V gives CDR1 LNHDA, CDR2 SQIVND (reference sequence). The CDR3 is 15 residues long. With V trimmed by 3 bases and J by 3 bases, 6 bases remained unmatched. CDR3 in amino acids: CASSISETGDTEAFF. The CDR3 DNA follows: TGTGCCAGTAGTATTTCCGAGACAGGGGACACTGAAGCTTTCTTT.

This clone was observed a single time. The chain has TRBV12-5 and TRBJ1-2; D might be TRBD1 (6 bases). V was clipped by 3 bases and J by 5 bases, with 25 bases between them. The CDR3 has 18 amino acids. CDR1 LGHNT and CDR2 FRNRAP come from the germline V gene. CDR3 in amino acids: CASGFPPTGKALRYGYTF. The CDR3 coding sequence is TGTGCTAGTGGTTTTCCCCCAACAGGGAAGGCTCTTCGATATGGCTACACCTTC.

The rearrangement uses TRBV9 and TRBJ2-7, with D tentatively TRBD2 (6 bases). V lost 4 bases to trimming and J lost 2 bases, with 19 bases between them. The germline V gene encodes CDR1 SGDLS and CDR2 YYNGEE. The CDR3 has 16 residues. The CDR3 loop reads CASSSLEEGPAYEQYF. The CDR3 DNA sequence: TGTGCCAGCAGCTCCCTGGAGGAGGGCCCGGCCTACGAGCAGTACTTC.

The chain combines TRBV19 with TRBJ2-6; D may be TRBD1 (6 bases). Germline CDR1 and CDR2: LNHDA and SQIVND (reference sequence). V was pared by 6 bases and J by 1 base, with 22 bases between. This CDR3 has 19 residues. CDR3 sequence reads: CASSYVQQGFGSGANVLTF. CDR3 sequence (DNA): TGTGCCAGTAGCTACGTACAACAGGGTTTTGGATCTGGGGCCAACGTCCTGACTTTC.